These T cell receptor beta chains were read from a single sample in a study of blood T cell repertoires in COVID-19. Generated by immunoSEQ multiplex PCR, the TCRdb table keeps only in-frame clones and is missing some. Among roughly 110,000 clones, about 87% were seen once, and the ten largest hold roughly 6.6%. The sample consisted of peripheral blood. These receptors all come from a man aged 45 to 65 with active or convalescent COVID-19. The CDR3 runs from the conserved cysteine through the conserved F or W. The D gene is left open where the match is weak. The listing skips clone size in some rows; elsewhere it reads once, few, many or a size class.

clone_size j_call d_call v_call cdr3_nt cdr3_aa
medium-sized TRBJ2-5 TRBD2 TRBV9 TGTGCCAGCAGCGAGGGGACTAGCAGGGAAAGGACCCAGTACTTC CASSEGTSRERTQYF
. TRBJ2-1 TRBD1 TRBV5-1 TGCGCCAGCAGCTTGGACCAGGGGGCTTGGAATGAGCAGTTCTTC CASSLDQGAWNEQFF
. TRBJ2-2 . TRBV6-1 TGTGCCAGCAGTGAATCGAGGTTCCACGGGGAGCTGTTTTTT CASSESRFHGELFF
. TRBJ2-3 TRBD2 TRBV29-1 TGCAGCGTTGAGATAGCGGGAACGGATACGCAGTATTTT CSVEIAGTDTQYF
. TRBJ1-1 . TRBV18 TGTGCCAGCTCGGTCGGGGGGTTCGAAGCTTTCTTT CASSVGGFEAFF
. TRBJ1-5 . TRBV15 TGTGCCACCAGCAGAGATCGGGGTGTGCAGCCCCAGCATTTT CATSRDRGVQPQHF
once TRBJ1-2 TRBD1 TRBV18 TGTGCCAGCTCACCAAGGACAGGGGGCGGGTATGGCTACACCTTC CASSPRTGGGYGYTF
. TRBJ1-1 . TRBV5-4 TGTGCCAGCAGCTTGGACGAGGGACAGAACACTGAAGCTTTCTTT CASSLDEGQNTEAFF
once TRBJ2-7 TRBD2 TRBV27 TGTGCCAGCAGTTTAAGGGCTAGCGGGCGGTACTACGAGCAGTACTTC CASSLRASGRYYEQYF
. TRBJ1-5 . TRBV19 TGTGCCAGTAGTTCAAAATATCAGGGTTCGGGTCAGCCCCAGCATTTT CASSSKYQGSGQPQHF
. TRBJ2-5 . TRBV2 TGTGCCAGCAGTGAAGCTACTCAAGAGACCCAGTACTTC CASSEATQETQYF
. TRBJ1-4 . TRBV7-2 TGTGCCAGCAGCAGGGGCGTTAATGAAAAACTGTTTTTT CASSRGVNEKLFF
. TRBJ1-3 TRBD1 TRBV5-1 TGCGCCAGCAGCCTCTACTGGACAGGGCGCAGAAACACCATATATTTT CASSLYWTGRRNTIYF
. TRBJ2-4 TRBD2 TRBV7-9 TGTGCCAGCAGCCCCCCCTTGGGACTAGCGGGAGGGTTAGAAAACATTCAGTACTTC CASSPPLGLAGGLENIQYF
. TRBJ2-7 . TRBV9 TGTGCCAGCAGCGTAGGTGGGCAGGGGACTACCTACGAGCAGTACTTC CASSVGGQGTTYEQYF
. TRBJ2-1 . TRBV11-2 TGTGCCAGCAGCTTAGAACCGGGACTTAGTGGCAATGAGCAGTTCTTC CASSLEPGLSGNEQFF
. TRBJ1-2 . TRBV19 TGTGCCAGTAGTCCTCAGGGTTTCGGCTACACCTTC CASSPQGFGYTF
. TRBJ2-4 . TRBV7-2 TGTGCCAGCAGCTTAAGCTCCCAGGCGAGACAACTGAGAAACATTCAGTACTTC CASSLSSQARQLRNIQYF
. TRBJ1-1 TRBD1 TRBV19 TGTGCCAGTAGGCCCGGCGGACAGGGGACGAACACTGAAGCTTTCTTT CASRPGGQGTNTEAFF
few TRBJ1-2 . TRBV24-1 TGTGCCACCAGTGACCCTCAAGGAGACTATGGCTACACCTTC CATSDPQGDYGYTF
. TRBJ2-1 TRBD1 TRBV2 TGTGCCAGCAGTCGGACAGGGGGCACCTTGGGCAATGAGCAGTTCTTC CASSRTGGTLGNEQFF
. TRBJ2-3 TRBD2 TRBV5-6 TGTGCCAGCAGCTTGGTTGCGGGAGCCCGCACAGATACGCAGTATTTT CASSLVAGARTDTQYF
. TRBJ2-5 . TRBV5-4 TGTGCCAGCAGCTTGGAAGACAGTTCCTATTTTGGGACCCAGTACTTC CASSLEDSSYFGTQYF
once TRBJ2-5 . TRBV30 TGTGCCTGGAGTGGGGCAAACCAAGAGACCCAGTACTTC CAWSGANQETQYF
. TRBJ2-7 . TRBV12-3/TRBV12-4 TGTGCCAGCAGTAGGGGCTCCTACGAGCAGTACTTC CASSRGSYEQYF
. TRBJ2-5 . TRBV30 TGTGCCTGGAGTACCGGGATCCAAGAGACCCAGTACTTC CAWSTGIQETQYF
. TRBJ1-1 . TRBV19 TGTGCCAGTAGTAGGTTTGACAGAGCGAACACTGAAGCTTTCTTT CASSRFDRANTEAFF
. TRBJ1-5 . TRBV19 TGTGCCAGTGCTGGAGGGAGCCATCAGCCCCAGCATTTT CASAGGSHQPQHF
. TRBJ2-7 . TRBV2 TGTGCCAGCAGTGAGGGTCGGGTAGTCGGTACCTACGAGCAGTACTTC CASSEGRVVGTYEQYF
. TRBJ2-5 TRBD1 TRBV28 TGTGCCAGCGGTCACTCCGGGACAGGGGTACAAGAGACCCAGTACTTC CASGHSGTGVQETQYF
once TRBJ2-3 . TRBV4-2 TGTGCCAGCAGCCAAGGGGGCCCAGATACGCAGTATTTT CASSQGGPDTQYF
. TRBJ2-1 TRBD2 TRBV27 TGTGCCAGCAGTTGGGGGACTAGCGGGATCGAAGTGGATGAGCAGTTCTTC CASSWGTSGIEVDEQFF
. TRBJ1-5 TRBD1 TRBV6-5 TGTGCCAGCAGGGACAGGGCAGAACAGCCCCAGCATTTT CASRDRAEQPQHF
few TRBJ2-5 . TRBV24-1 TGTGCCACCAGTGATTTGAGCTTTGCGGGAAATGAGACCCAGTACTTC CATSDLSFAGNETQYF
. TRBJ2-7 TRBD2 TRBV13 TGTGCCAGCAGCTCCCAAGCGGGAGGGCCGGGGGAGCAGTACTTC CASSSQAGGPGEQYF
. TRBJ1-1 . TRBV5-1 TGCGCCAGCAGCAACGGACAGTATGACACTGAAGCTTTCTTT CASSNGQYDTEAFF
. TRBJ1-3 . TRBV28 TGTGCCAGCACTTCGGGAACAGCTTCTGGAAACACCATATATTTT CASTSGTASGNTIYF
. TRBJ2-1 . TRBV10-1 TGCGCCAGCAGTGGAATAGGGAGTTCCACTGAGCAGTTCTTC CASSGIGSSTEQFF
. TRBJ1-1 . TRBV6-5 TGTGCCAGCAGTTATTTTTTGGGGGGTCGGACTGAAGCTTTCTTT CASSYFLGGRTEAFF
. TRBJ2-7 . TRBV12-5 TGTGCTAGTGGGGGGGGAAATTACGAGCAGTACTTC CASGGGNYEQYF
. TRBJ2-5 . TRBV28 TGTGCCAGCAGTTCCCTAGTTAGCGGAATAGAAGAGACCCAGTACTTC CASSSLVSGIEETQYF
. TRBJ1-2 . TRBV10-1 TGCGCCAGCAGTGGACGACAGAGCTACACCTTC CASSGRQSYTF
. TRBJ2-3 TRBD2 TRBV28 TGTGGTTGTGGACCCTTTAGCGGGACCACAGATACGCAGTATTTT CGCGPFSGTTDTQYF
. TRBJ2-5 TRBD1 TRBV12-3/TRBV12-4 TGTGCCAGCAGGCGACAGGGGAGCGAGACCCAGTACTTC CASRRQGSETQYF
. TRBJ1-4 . TRBV7-6 TGTGCCAGCAGCTTAGCCCCGACTGGAAAACTGTTTTTT CASSLAPTGKLFF